The clone carrying this T cell receptor beta chain has only a few counts. Sequence at one end of the junction differs from germline and may be a read error. Per germline, CDR1 KGHSH and CDR2 LQKENI. The CDR3 totals 14 residues. This record comes from a study of tumour-infiltrating T cells in Burkitt lymphoma. Study information: Productive clonality predicted overall and progression-free survival.

Libraries were prepared by immunoSEQ multiplex PCR; TCRdb keeps only in-frame clonotypes and omits some of them. The sample shows 4,000 to 6,000 clones, 11% of them seen only once. Sequenced material: tumor tissue. This rearrangement joins TRBV18 to TRBJ1-1; D is uncertain. The TCR comes from a human donor with diffuse large B-cell lymphoma. CDR3 region: CASLPVNRDTEAFF. The CDR3 DNA follows: TGTGCCAGCTTACCAGTGAATAGGGACACTGAAGCTTTCTTT.